Listed below are T cell receptor beta chains from one sample, sequenced in a study of cytomegalovirus exposure and HLA in healthy donors. The protocol was immunoSEQ multiplex PCR, while the TCRdb copy is restricted to in-frame clones and leaves out a portion. The sample lists 130,000 or so clones, roughly four fifths occurring once. Sample: PBMCs. All receptors derive from a man between 18 and 35 years old in good health and CMV-seropositive. Each CDR3 is given with its conserved first and last residue. A D gene is named only where the DNA matches it firmly. Size is stated for part of the rows, as once, few or many counts, or as a class when the clone is expanded.

clone_size	d_call	j_call	v_call	cdr3_aa	cdr3_nt
NA	NA	TRBJ1-1	TRBV28	CASSLGGTTGTEAFF	TGTGCCAGCAGTTTGGGGGGGACAACGGGGACTGAAGCTTTCTTT
NA	NA	TRBJ2-2	TRBV7-2	CASSTLAPTNAGELFF	TGTGCCAGCAGCACACTAGCTCCTACGAACGCCGGGGAGCTGTTTTTT
NA	NA	TRBJ1-2	TRBV7-3	CASSLTYREIYGYTF	TGTGCCAGCAGCTTAACCTACCGGGAGATCTATGGCTACACCTTC
NA	TRBD2	TRBJ2-7	TRBV6-5	CASSYWEGGSEQYF	TGTGCCAGCAGTTACTGGGAGGGCGGGTCGGAGCAGTACTTC
NA	NA	TRBJ1-4	TRBV5-1	CASRGQEEKLFF	TGCGCCAGCCGAGGGCAGGAGGAAAAACTGTTTTTT
NA	TRBD1	TRBJ1-1	TRBV11-2	CASSFQQGLNTEAFF	TGTGCCAGCAGTTTTCAACAGGGGTTGAACACTGAAGCTTTCTTT
few	TRBD2	TRBJ2-1	TRBV6-4	CASRPTSGVYNEQFF	TGTGCCAGCAGACCGACTAGCGGAGTCTACAATGAGCAGTTCTTC
NA	TRBD2	TRBJ2-2	TRBV14	CASSQVAGGGTGELFF	TGTGCCAGCAGCCAGGTAGCGGGAGGAGGCACCGGGGAGCTGTTTTTT
NA	NA	TRBJ1-1	TRBV2	CASGPRRGTEAFF	TGTGCCAGCGGGCCCAGGCGGGGCACTGAAGCTTTCTTT
few	TRBD1	TRBJ2-3	TRBV5-4	CASSFTGTGATDTQYF	TGTGCCAGCAGCTTTACCGGGACAGGAGCCACAGATACGCAGTATTTT
NA	NA	TRBJ1-1	TRBV28	CASRWTMNTEAFF	TGTGCCAGCAGATGGACTATGAACACTGAAGCTTTCTTT
NA	TRBD1	TRBJ2-7	TRBV28	CASRSTGGSYEQYF	TGTGCCAGCAGGTCGACAGGGGGCTCTTACGAGCAGTACTTC
NA	NA	TRBJ2-7	TRBV20-1	CSASSIYEQYF	TGCAGTGCTAGTAGCATCTACGAGCAGTACTTC
NA	NA	TRBJ2-2	TRBV18	CASSPAARPTGELFF	TGTGCCAGCTCACCCGCGGCGAGGCCGACCGGGGAGCTGTTTTTT
NA	NA	TRBJ2-3	TRBV5-1	CASRIDTDTQYF	TGCGCCAGCAGAATAGACACAGATACGCAGTATTTT
NA	TRBD1	TRBJ1-4	TRBV7-9	CASSLGQGVEKLFF	TGTGCCAGCAGCTTAGGTCAGGGGGTTGAAAAACTGTTTTTT
NA	TRBD2	TRBJ2-7	TRBV5-4	CASSLRGGKEFEQYF	TGTGCCAGCAGCTTGCGCGGGGGAAAGGAGTTCGAGCAGTACTTC
NA	NA	TRBJ2-5	TRBV5-1	CASSLISADETQYF	TGCGCCAGCAGCTTGATATCAGCGGACGAGACCCAGTACTTC
few	TRBD1	TRBJ1-4	TRBV6-1	CASSYRGTNEKLFF	TGTGCCAGCAGCTACAGGGGGACTAATGAAAAACTGTTTTTT
NA	TRBD1	TRBJ2-7	TRBV6-6	CASRPSGTERSEQYF	TGTGCCAGCAGACCAAGTGGGACAGAGAGATCCGAGCAGTACTTC
NA	TRBD1	TRBJ2-7	TRBV19	CASRAPRQGPSYEQYF	TGTGCCAGTAGAGCCCCTAGACAGGGACCTTCCTACGAGCAGTACTTC
NA	TRBD2	TRBJ2-3	TRBV27	CASSLSGGGYTDTQYF	TGTGCCAGCAGTTTATCGGGGGGGGGTTACACAGATACGCAGTATTTT
NA	TRBD2	TRBJ2-5	TRBV29-1	CSVEREKETQYF	TGCAGCGTAGAGCGGGAGAAAGAGACCCAGTACTTC
NA	TRBD2	TRBJ2-1	TRBV28	CASSFLGSGRALNEQFF	TGTGCCAGCAGTTTCCTAGGGAGCGGGAGGGCCCTCAATGAGCAGTTCTTC
NA	TRBD1	TRBJ1-4	TRBV10-3	CAISNRGPNEKLFF	TGTGCCATTTCAAACAGGGGTCCTAATGAAAAACTGTTTTTT
NA	NA	TRBJ1-4	TRBV27	CASSLRRGTNEKLFF	TGTGCCAGCAGTTTAAGAAGGGGAACTAATGAAAAACTGTTTTTT
NA	TRBD1	TRBJ2-7	TRBV9	CASSPRDSPYEQYF	TGTGCCAGCAGTCCCCGGGACAGTCCCTACGAGCAGTACTTC
NA	TRBD2	TRBJ2-7	TRBV27	CASSLSIGTRAYEQYF	TGTGCCAGCAGTTTATCGATTGGGACTAGGGCCTACGAGCAGTACTTC
NA	NA	TRBJ1-3	TRBV6-1	CASSGDFPSVGNTIYF	TGTGCCAGCAGTGGGGACTTTCCCTCGGTAGGAAACACCATATATTTT
NA	NA	TRBJ1-1	TRBV5-6	CASSLFRDTNTEAFF	TGTGCCAGCAGCTTATTCCGGGACACCAACACTGAAGCTTTCTTT
NA	NA	TRBJ2-7	TRBV5-1	CASSLTSRNEQYF	TGCGCCAGCAGCTTGACGTCCAGAAACGAGCAGTACTTC
NA	NA	TRBJ1-1	TRBV7-9	CASSLFEGDTEAFF	TGTGCCAGCAGCCTTTTTGAGGGGGACACTGAAGCTTTCTTT
NA	NA	TRBJ2-2	TRBV7-8	CASSLGQGLSGELFF	TGTGCCAGCAGCTTAGGTCAGGGTCTGAGCGGGGAGCTGTTTTTT
NA	TRBD2	TRBJ2-2	TRBV5-4	CASSPREGNTGELFF	TGTGCCAGCAGTCCCAGGGAGGGGAACACCGGGGAGCTGTTTTTT
NA	NA	TRBJ1-2	TRBV6-6	CASVRGRDYGYTF	TGTGCCAGCGTACGTGGGAGAGACTATGGCTACACCTTC
NA	TRBD2	TRBJ2-2	TRBV5-4	CASSLASGSPGELFF	TGTGCCAGCAGCTTGGCTAGCGGGAGCCCCGGGGAGCTGTTTTTT
NA	NA	TRBJ2-7	TRBV4-1	CASSQVENRYYEQYF	TGCGCCAGCAGCCAAGTCGAGAACAGGTACTACGAGCAGTACTTC
NA	TRBD1	TRBJ1-2	TRBV5-1	CASSSNPDRAAGYTF	TGCGCCAGCAGCTCGAATCCAGACAGGGCCGCTGGCTACACCTTC
few	NA	TRBJ2-7	TRBV20-1	CSARTSYEQYF	TGCAGTGCTAGAACTAGCTACGAGCAGTACTTC
NA	NA	TRBJ1-4	TRBV7-2	CASSLYGGANEKLFF	TGTGCCAGCAGCTTATACGGCGGGGCTAATGAAAAACTGTTTTTT
NA	TRBD2	TRBJ2-1	TRBV10-1	CASSESGGTYNPDEQFF	TGCGCCAGCAGTGAATCCGGGGGGACTTATAATCCAGATGAGCAGTTCTTC
NA	NA	TRBJ2-7	TRBV4-1	CASSQVEGGPYEQYF	TGCGCCAGCAGCCAAGTGGAGGGCGGACCCTACGAGCAGTACTTC
NA	TRBD1	TRBJ1-6	TRBV7-8	CASSPGTATNSPLHF	TGTGCCAGCAGCCCCGGGACAGCGACTAATTCACCCCTCCACTTT
NA	NA	TRBJ2-7	TRBV2	CASSTLRTAYYEQYF	TGTGCCAGCAGTACTCTCAGGACAGCATATTACGAGCAGTACTTC